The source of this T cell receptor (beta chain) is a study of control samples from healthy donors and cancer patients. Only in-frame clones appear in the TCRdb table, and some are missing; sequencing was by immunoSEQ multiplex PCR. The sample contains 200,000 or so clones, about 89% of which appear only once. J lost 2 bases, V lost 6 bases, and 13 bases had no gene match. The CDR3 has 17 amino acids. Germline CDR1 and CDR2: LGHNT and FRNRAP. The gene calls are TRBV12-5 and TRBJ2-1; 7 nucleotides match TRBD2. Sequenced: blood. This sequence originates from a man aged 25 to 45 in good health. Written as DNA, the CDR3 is TGTGCTAGTGGCCCCTCAAGTTTGCGGGGGACCTACAATGAGCAGTTCTTC. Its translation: CASGPSSLRGTYNEQFF.